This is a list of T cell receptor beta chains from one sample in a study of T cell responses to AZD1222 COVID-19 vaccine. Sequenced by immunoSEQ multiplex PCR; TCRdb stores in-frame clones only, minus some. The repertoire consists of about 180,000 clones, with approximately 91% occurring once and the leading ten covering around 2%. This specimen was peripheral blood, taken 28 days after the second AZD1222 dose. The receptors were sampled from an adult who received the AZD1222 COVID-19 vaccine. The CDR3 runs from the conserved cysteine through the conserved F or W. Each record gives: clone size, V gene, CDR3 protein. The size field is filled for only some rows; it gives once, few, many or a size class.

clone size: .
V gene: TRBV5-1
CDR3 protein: CASSPETVPGGYTF

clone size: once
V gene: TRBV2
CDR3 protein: CASDDPPTNEKLFF

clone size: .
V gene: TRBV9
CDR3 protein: CASSFSGGRVTDTQYF

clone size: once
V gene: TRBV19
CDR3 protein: CASSPGTRSYNEQFF

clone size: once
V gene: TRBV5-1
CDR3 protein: CASSNDGTNYGYTF

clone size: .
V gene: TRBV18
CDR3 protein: CASSPPGAPDTQYF

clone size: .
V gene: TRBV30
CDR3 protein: CAWSVQTNYGYTF

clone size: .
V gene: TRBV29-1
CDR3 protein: CSGGGQKNTEAFF

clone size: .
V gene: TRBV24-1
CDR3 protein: CAPEGQYEKLFF

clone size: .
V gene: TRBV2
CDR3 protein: CATKADINSNQPQHF

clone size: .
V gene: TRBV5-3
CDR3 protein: CARSSNRTEYNEQFF

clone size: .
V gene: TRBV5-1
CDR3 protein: CASSLGEPYEQYF

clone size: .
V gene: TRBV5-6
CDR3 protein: CASSLDREQYF

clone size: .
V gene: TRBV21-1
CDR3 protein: CASSKDRGFGKLFF

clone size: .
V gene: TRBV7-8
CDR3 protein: CASSLGLSYSTDTQYF

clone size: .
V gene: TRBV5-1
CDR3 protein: CASRDWTSGRRGTDTQYF